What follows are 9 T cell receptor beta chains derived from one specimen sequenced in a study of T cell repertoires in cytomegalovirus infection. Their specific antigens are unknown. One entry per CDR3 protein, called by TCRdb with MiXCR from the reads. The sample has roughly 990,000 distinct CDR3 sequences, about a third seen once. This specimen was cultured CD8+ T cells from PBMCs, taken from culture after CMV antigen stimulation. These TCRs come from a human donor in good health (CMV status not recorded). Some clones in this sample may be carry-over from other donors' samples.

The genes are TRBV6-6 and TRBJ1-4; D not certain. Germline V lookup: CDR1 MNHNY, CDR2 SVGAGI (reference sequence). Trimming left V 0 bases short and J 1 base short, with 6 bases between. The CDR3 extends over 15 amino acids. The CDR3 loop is CASSYSAGTNEKLFF. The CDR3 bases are TGTGCCAGCAGTTACTCGGCGGGAACTAATGAAAAACTGTTTTTT.

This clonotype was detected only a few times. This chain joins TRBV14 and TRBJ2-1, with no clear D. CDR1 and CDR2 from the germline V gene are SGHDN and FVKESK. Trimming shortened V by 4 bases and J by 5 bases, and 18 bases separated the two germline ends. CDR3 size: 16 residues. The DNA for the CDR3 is TGTGCCAGCAGCCGAGAGTTCAACTCAGGTGACAATGAGCAGTTCTTC. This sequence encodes CASSREFNSGDNEQFF.

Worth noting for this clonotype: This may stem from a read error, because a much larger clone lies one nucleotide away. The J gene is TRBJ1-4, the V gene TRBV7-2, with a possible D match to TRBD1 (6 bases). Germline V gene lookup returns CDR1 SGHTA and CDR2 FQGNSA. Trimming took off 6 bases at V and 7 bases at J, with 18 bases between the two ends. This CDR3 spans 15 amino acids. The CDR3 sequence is CASRPGEQGGEKLFF. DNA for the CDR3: TGTGCCAGCAGGCCGGGGGAACAGGGTGGTGAAAAACTGTTTTTT.

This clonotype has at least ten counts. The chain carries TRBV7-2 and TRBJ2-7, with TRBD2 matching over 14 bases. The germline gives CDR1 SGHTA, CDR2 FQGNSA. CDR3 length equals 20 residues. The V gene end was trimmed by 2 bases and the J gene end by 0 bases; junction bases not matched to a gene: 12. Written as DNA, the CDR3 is TGTGCCAGCAGCTTACCTCCGGGACTAGCGGGGGTCCCCAGCTCCTACGAGCAGTACGTC. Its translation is CASSLPPGLAGVPSSYEQYV.

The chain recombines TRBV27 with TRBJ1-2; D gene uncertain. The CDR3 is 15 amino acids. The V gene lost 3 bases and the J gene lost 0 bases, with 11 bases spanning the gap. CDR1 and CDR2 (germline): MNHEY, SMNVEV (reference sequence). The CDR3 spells CASSLRVSANYGYTF. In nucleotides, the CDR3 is TGTGCCAGCAGTTTGCGGGTCAGCGCTAACTATGGCTACACCTTC.

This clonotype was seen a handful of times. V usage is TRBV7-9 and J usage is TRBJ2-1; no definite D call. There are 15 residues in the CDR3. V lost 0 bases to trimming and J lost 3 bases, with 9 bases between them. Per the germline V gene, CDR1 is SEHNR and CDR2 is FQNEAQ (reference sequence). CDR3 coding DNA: TGTGCCAGCAGCTTAGCGAGAACGGTCTACAATGAGCAGTTCTTC. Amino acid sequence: CASSLARTVYNEQFF.

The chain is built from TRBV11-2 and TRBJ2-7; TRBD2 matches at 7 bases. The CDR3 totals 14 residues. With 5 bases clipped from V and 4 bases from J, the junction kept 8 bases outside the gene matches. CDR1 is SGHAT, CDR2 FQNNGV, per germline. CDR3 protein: CASSPESGVYEQYF. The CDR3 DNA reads TGTGCCAGCAGCCCCGAGAGCGGGGTATACGAGCAGTACTTC.

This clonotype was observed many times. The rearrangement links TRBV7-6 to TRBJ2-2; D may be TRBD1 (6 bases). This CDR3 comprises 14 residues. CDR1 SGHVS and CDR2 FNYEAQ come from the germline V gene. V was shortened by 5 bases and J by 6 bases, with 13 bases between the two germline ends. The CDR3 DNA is TGTGCCAGCAGCAACAGGGTCTCGGCCGGGGAGCTGTTTTTT. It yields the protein CASSNRVSAGELFF.

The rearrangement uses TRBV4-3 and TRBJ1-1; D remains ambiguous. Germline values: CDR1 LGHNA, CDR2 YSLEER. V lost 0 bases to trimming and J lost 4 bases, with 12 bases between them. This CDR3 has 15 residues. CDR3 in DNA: TGCGCCAGCAGCCAAGATATGAGGTTGGCCACTGAAGCTTTCTTT. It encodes CASSQDMRLATEAFF.